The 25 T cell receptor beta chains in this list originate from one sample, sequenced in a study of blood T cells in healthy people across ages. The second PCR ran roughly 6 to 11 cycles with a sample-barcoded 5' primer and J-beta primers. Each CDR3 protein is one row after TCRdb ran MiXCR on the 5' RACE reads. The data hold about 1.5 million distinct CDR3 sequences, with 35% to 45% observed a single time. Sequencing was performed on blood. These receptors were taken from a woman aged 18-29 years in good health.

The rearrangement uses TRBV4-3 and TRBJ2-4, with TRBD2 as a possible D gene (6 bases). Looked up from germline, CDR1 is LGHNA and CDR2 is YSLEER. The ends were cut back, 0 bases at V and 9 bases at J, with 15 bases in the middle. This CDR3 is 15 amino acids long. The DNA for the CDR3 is TGCGCCAGCAGCCAAGAGACCGGGGGAATTGGCATTCAGTACTTC. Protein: CASSQETGGIGIQYF.

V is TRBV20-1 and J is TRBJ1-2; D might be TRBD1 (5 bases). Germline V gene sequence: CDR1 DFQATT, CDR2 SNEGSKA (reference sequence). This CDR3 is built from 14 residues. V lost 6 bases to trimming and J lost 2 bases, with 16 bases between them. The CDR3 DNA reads TGCAGTGCCACATCGGGACGGCGAAACTATGGCTACACCTTC. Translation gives CSATSGRRNYGYTF.

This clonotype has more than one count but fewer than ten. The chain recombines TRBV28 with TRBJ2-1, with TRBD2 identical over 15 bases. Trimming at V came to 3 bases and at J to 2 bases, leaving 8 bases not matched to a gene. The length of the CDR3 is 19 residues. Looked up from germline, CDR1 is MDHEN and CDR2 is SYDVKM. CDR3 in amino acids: CASSFWGLAGGVTYNEQFF. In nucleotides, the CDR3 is TGTGCCAGCAGTTTCTGGGGACTAGCGGGAGGTGTAACCTACAATGAGCAGTTCTTC.

CDR3 sequence reads: CASSPGGSGASTDTQYF. CDR3 in DNA: TGTGCCAGCAGTCCGGGGGGGAGCGGGGCTAGCACAGATACGCAGTATTTT. The V and J genes are TRBV28 and TRBJ2-3, with 8 bases aligning to TRBD2. V lost 5 bases to trimming and J lost 0 bases; unmatched junction nucleotides: 10. Germline lookup yields CDR1 MDHEN and CDR2 SYDVKM. The CDR3 covers 17 residues. Filled out from reference TRBV28 and TRBJ2-3, the complete variable domain reads DVKVTQSSRYLVKRTGEKVFLECVQDMDHENMFWYRQDPGLGLRLIYFSYDVKMKEKGDIPEGYSVSREKKERFSLILESASTNQTSMYLCASSPGGSGASTDTQYFGPGTRLTVL.

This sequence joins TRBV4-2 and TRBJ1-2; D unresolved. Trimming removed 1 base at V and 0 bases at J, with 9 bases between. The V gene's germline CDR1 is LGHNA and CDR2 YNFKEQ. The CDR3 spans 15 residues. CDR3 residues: CASSQADTANYGYTF. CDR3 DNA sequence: TGTGCCAGCAGCCAAGCAGACACGGCTAACTATGGCTACACCTTC.

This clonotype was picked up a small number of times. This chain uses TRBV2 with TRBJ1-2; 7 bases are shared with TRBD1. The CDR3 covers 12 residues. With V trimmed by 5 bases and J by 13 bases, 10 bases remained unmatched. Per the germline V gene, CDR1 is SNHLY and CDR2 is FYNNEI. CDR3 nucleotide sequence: TGTGCCAGCAGTTGGGACAGCCCGGCTTTCACCTTC. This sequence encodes CASSWDSPAFTF. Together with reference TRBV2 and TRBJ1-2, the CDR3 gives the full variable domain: EPEVTQTPSHQVTQMGQEVILRCVPISNHLYFYWYRQILGQKVEFLVSFYNNEISEKSEIFDDQFSVERPDGSNFTLKIRSTKLEDSAMYFCASSWDSPAFTFGSGTRLTVV.

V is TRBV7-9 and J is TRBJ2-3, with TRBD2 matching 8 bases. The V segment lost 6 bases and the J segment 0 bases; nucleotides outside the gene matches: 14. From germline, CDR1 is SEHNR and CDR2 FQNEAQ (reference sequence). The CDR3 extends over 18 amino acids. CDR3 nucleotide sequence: TGTGCCAGCAGACGTATATTTAGCGGGGCCCCCAGCACAGATACGCAGTATTTT. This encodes CASRRIFSGAPSTDTQYF. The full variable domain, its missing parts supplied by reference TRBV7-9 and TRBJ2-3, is DTGVSQNPRHKITKRGQNVTFRCDPISEHNRLYWYRQTLGQGPEFLTYFQNEAQLEKSRLLSDRFSAERPKGSFSTLEIQRTEQGDSAMYLCASRRIFSGAPSTDTQYFGPGTRLTVL.

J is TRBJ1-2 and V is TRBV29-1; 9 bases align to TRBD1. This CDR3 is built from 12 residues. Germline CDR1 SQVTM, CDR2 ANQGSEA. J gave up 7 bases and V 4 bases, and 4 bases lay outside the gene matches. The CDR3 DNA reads TGCAGCGTTGGGACAGGGGCCCCTGGCTACACCTTC. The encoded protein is CSVGTGAPGYTF.

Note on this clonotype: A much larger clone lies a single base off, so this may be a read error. The CDR3 reads CASSWFNEQFF. Here the CDR3 DNA reads TGTGCCAGCAGTTGGTTCAATGAGCAGTTCTTC. The chain has TRBV27 and TRBJ2-1; D is unclear. CDR3 length: 11 residues. Germline assignment: CDR1 MNHEY and CDR2 SMNVEV (reference sequence). Trimming stripped 4 bases from V and 6 bases from J, with 4 bases between.

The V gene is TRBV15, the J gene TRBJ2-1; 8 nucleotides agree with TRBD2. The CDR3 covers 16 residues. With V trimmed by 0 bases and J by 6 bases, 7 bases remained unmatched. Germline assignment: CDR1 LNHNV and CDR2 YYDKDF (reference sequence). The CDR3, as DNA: TGTGCCACCAGCAGAGATCGTTATAGCGGGATCAATGAGCAGTTCTTC. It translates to CATSRDRYSGINEQFF.

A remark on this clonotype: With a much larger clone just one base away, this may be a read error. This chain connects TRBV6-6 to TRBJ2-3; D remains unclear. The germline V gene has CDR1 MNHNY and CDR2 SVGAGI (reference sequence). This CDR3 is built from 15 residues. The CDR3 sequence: CACSLTNSNTDTQYF. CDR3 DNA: TGTGCCTGCAGTCTTACGAACTCCAACACAGATACGCAGTATTTT.

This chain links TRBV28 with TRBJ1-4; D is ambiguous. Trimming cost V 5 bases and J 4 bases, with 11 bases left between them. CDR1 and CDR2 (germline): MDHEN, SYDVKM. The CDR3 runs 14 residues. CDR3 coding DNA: TGTGCCAGCAGTCGCCAACTCCTTAATGAAAAACTGTTTTTT. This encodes CASSRQLLNEKLFF.

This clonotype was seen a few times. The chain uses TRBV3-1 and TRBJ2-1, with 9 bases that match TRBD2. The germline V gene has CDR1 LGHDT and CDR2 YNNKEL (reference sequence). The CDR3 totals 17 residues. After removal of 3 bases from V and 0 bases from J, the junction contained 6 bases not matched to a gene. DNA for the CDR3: TGTGCCAGCAGCCATGAAGGACTAGCGAGCTCCTACAATGAGCAGTTCTTC. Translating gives CASSHEGLASSYNEQFF.

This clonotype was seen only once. Written as DNA, the CDR3 is TGCAGTGCTAGAGTGGAGAGCTCCTACAATGAGCAGTACTTC. This gives the protein CSARVESSYNEQYF. The rearrangement joins TRBV20-1 to TRBJ2-1; D is unclear. The assigned J gene may be wrong: the sequence end matches TRBJ2-7 better. This CDR3 is built from 14 residues. CDR1 is DFQATT and CDR2 is SNEGSKA in the germline V gene (reference sequence).

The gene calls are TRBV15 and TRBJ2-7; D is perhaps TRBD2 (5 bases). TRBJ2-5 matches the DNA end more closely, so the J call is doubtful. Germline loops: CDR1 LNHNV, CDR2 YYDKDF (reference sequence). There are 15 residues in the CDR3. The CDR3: CATSRAPRGEETQYF. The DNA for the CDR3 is TGTGCCACCAGCAGAGCTCCCCGGGGTGAAGAGACCCAGTACTTC.

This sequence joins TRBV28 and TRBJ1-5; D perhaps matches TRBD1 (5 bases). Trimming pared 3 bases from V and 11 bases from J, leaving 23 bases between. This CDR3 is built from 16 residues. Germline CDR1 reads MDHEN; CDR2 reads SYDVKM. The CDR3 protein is CASSLTTGTLFLSQHF. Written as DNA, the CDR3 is TGTGCCAGCAGTTTGACCACCGGGACCCTATTTTTGTCCCAGCATTTT.

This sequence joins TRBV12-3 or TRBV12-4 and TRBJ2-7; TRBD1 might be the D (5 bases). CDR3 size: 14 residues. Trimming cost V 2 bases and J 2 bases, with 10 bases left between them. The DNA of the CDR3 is TGTGCCAGCAGTTTAACCCAACAGGCCTACGAGCAGTACTTC. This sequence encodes CASSLTQQAYEQYF.

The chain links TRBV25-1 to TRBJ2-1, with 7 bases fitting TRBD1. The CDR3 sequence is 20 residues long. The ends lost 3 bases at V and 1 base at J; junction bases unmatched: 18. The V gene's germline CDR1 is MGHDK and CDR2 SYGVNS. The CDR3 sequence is CASSDSPTREGQPSYNEQFF. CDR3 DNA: TGTGCCAGCAGTGACTCTCCCACCCGTGAGGGACAGCCGTCCTACAATGAGCAGTTCTTC.

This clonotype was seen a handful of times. The CDR3 reads CASSQLSGEYNEQYF. Here the CDR3 DNA reads TGTGCCAGCAGCCAGTTGTCGGGAGAGTACAATGAGCAGTACTTC. The rearrangement joins TRBV4-2 to TRBJ2-1; possibly TRBD2 for D (6 bases). The J call may not be correct, given that the DNA end is closer to TRBJ2-7. CDR3 length equals 15 residues. Germline CDR1 and CDR2: LGHNA and YNFKEQ.

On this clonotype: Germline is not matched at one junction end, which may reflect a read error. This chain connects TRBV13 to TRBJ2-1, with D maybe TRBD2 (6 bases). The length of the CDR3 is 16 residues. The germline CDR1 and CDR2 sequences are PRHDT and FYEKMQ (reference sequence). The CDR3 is CASSLASDYSYDEQFF. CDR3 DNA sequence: TGTGCCAGCAGCTTGGCTAGCGACTACTCCTACGATGAGCAGTTCTTC.

Here the CDR3 reads CASSPTGGTAEAFF. DNA for the CDR3: TGTGCCAGCAGTCCGACAGGGGGGACGGCCGAAGCTTTCTTT. The V and J genes are TRBV12-3 or TRBV12-4 and TRBJ1-1, with 9 positions matching TRBD1. This CDR3 has 14 residues. J gave up 8 bases and V 5 bases, and 9 bases lay outside the gene matches.

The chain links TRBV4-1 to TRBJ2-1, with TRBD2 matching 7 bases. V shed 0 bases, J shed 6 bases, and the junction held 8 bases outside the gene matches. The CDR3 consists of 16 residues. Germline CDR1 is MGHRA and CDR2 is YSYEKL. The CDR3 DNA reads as TGCGCCAGCAGCCAAGATAAGGAGGGACTATTCAATGAGCAGTTCTTC. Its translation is CASSQDKEGLFNEQFF.

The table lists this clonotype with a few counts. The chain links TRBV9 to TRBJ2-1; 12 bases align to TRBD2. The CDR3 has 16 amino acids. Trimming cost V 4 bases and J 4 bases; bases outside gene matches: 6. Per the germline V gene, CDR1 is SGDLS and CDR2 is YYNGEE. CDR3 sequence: CASSQTGLAGYNEQFF. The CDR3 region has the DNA TGTGCCAGCAGCCAGACCGGACTAGCGGGGTACAATGAGCAGTTCTTC.

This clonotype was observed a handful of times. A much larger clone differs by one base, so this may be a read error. The CDR3 DNA sequence: TGTGCCAGCAGCCGCAAACCCACAGGGGACGAGCAGTACTTC. Its translation is CASSRKPTGDEQYF. The chain employs TRBV7-2 and TRBJ2-7; 7 positions match TRBD1. In germline, CDR1 is SGHTA, CDR2 FQGNSA. The CDR3 spans 14 residues. Trimming took 5 bases from V and 5 from J; bases not matched to a gene: 9.

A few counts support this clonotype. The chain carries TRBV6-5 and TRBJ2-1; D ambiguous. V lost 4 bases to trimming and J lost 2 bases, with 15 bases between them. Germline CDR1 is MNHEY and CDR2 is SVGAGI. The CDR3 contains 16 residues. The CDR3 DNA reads TGTGCCAGCAGTTCGAGAAGTGCTGAGACCTACAATGAGCAGTTCTTC. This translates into CASSSRSAETYNEQFF.